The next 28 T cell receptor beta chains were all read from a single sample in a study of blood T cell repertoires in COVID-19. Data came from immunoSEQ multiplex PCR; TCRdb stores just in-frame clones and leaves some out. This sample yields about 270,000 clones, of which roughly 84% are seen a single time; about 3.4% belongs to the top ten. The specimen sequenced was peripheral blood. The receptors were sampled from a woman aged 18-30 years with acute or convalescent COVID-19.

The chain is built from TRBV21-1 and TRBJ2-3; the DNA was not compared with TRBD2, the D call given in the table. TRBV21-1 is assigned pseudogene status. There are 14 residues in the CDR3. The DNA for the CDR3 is TGTGCCAGGCCGTTGACTCGTTTAACAGATACGCAGTATTTT. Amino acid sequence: CARPLTRLTDTQYF.

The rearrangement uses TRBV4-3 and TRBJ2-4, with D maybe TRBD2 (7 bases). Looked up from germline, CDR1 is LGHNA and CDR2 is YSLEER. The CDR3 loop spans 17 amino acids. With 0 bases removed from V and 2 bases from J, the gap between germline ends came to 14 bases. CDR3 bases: TGCGCCAGCAGCCAAGATTCGGGGGGCCGAACCAAAAACATTCAGTACTTC. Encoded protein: CASSQDSGGRTKNIQYF.

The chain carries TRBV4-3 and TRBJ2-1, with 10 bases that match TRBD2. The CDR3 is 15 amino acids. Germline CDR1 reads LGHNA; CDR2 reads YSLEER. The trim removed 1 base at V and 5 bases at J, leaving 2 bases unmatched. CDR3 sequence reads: CASSQGTSGDNEQFF. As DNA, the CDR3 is TGCGCCAGCAGCCAAGGGACTAGCGGTGACAATGAGCAGTTCTTC.

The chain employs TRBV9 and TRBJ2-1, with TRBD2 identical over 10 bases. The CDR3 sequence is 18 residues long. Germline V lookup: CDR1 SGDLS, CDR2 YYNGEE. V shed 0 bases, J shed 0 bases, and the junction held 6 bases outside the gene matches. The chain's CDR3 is CASSVVASGSYSYNEQFF. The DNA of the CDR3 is TGTGCCAGCAGCGTAGTAGCTAGCGGGAGTTACTCCTACAATGAGCAGTTCTTC. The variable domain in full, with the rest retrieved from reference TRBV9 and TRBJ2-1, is DSGVTQTPKHLITATGQRVTLRCSPRSGDLSVYWYQQSLDQGLQFLIQYYNGEERAKGNILERFSAQQFPDLHSELNLSSLELGDSALYFCASSVVASGSYSYNEQFFGPGTRLTVL.

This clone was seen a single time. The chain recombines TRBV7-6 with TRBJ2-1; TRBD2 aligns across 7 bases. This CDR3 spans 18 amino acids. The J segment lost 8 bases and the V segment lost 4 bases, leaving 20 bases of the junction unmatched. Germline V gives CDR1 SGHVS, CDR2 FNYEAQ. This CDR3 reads CASSSVFSAVAGDHEQFF. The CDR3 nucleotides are TGTGCCAGCAGCTCAGTTTTCTCCGCGGTTGCGGGAGATCATGAGCAGTTCTTC. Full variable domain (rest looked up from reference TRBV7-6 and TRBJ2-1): GAGVSQSPRYKVTKRGQDVALRCDPISGHVSLYWYRQALGQGPEFLTYFNYEAQQDKSGLPNDRFSAERPEGSISTLTIQRTEQRDSAMYRCASSSVFSAVAGDHEQFFGPGTRLTVL.

The CDR3 DNA sequence: TGTGCCAGCAGCTTAGCGGGGGCGAATGGCTACACCTTC. Protein sequence: CASSLAGANGYTF. The chain combines TRBV7-2 with TRBJ1-2, with a weak D call TRBD1 (6 bases). The germline V gene encodes CDR1 SGHTA and CDR2 FQGNSA. The CDR3 loop spans 13 amino acids. V lost 0 bases to trimming and J lost 6 bases, with 8 bases between them.

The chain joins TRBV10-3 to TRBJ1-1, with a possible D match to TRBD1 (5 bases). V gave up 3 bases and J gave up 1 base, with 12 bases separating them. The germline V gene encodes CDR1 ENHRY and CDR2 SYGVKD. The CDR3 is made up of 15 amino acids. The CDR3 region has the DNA TGTGCCATCAGTGATTGGGGGAGGGCGAACACTGAAGCTTTCTTT. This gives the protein CAISDWGRANTEAFF.

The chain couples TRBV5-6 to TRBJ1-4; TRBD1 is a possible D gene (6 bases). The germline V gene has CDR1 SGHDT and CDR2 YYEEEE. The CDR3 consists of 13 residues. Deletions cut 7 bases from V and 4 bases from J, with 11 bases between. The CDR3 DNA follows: TGTGCCAGCTTGGACAGACTTAATGAAAAACTGTTTTTT. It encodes CASLDRLNEKLFF.

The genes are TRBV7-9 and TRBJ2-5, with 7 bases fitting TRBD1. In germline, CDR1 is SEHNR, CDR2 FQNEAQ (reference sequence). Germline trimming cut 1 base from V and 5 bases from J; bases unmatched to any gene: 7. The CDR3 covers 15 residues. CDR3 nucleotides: TGTGCCAGCAGCTTAGTCACAGGGGTATCGGAGACCCAGTACTTC. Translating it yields CASSLVTGVSETQYF.

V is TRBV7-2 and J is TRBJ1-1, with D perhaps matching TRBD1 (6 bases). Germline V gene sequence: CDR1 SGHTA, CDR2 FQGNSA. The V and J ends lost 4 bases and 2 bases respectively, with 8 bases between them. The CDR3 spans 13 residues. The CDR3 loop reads CASSSDSNTEAFF. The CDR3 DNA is TGTGCCAGCAGCTCGGACAGTAACACTGAAGCTTTCTTT.

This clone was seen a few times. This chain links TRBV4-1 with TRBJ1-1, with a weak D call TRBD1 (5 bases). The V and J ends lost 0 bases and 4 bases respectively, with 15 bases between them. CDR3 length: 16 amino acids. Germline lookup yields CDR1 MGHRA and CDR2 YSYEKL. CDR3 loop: CASSQDPGRSVTEAFF. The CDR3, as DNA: TGCGCCAGCAGCCAAGATCCAGGGCGGTCGGTCACTGAAGCTTTCTTT.

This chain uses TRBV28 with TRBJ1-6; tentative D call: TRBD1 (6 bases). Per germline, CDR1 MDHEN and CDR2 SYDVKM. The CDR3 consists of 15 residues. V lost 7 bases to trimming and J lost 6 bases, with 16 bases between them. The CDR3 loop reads CASTGGAIFNSPLHF. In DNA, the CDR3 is TGTGCCAGCACGGGGGGCGCCATCTTTAATTCACCCCTCCACTTT. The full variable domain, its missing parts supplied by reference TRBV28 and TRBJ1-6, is DVKVTQSSRYLVKRTGEKVFLECVQDMDHENMFWYRQDPGLGLRLIYFSYDVKMKEKGDIPEGYSVSREKKERFSLILESASTNQTSMYLCASTGGAIFNSPLHFGNGTRLTVT.

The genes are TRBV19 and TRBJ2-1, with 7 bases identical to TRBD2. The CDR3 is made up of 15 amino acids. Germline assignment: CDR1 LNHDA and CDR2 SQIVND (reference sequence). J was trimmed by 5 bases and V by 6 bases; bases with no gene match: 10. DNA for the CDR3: TGTGCCAGTAGGGGGGGACTATTCAGGGACAATGAGCAGTTCTTC. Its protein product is CASRGGLFRDNEQFF.

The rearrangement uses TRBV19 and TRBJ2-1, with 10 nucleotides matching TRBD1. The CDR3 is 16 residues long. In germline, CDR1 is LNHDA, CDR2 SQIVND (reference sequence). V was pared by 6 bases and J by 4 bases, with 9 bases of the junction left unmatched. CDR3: CASRDQQGQGYNEQFF. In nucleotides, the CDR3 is TGTGCCAGTAGGGACCAACAGGGACAGGGGTACAATGAGCAGTTCTTC.

CDR3 sequence: CASSQDHRGLAVTDTQYF. The CDR3 region has the DNA TGTGCCAGCAGCCAAGATCATCGGGGACTAGCGGTGACAGATACGCAGTATTTT. This chain uses TRBV14 with TRBJ2-3, with 11 bases fitting TRBD2. CDR1 SGHDN and CDR2 FVKESK come from the germline V gene. The CDR3 covers 18 residues. Germline trimming cut 0 bases from V and 3 bases from J; bases unmatched to any gene: 8. The full variable domain, its missing parts supplied by reference TRBV14 and TRBJ2-3, is EAGVTQFPSHSVIEKGQTVTLRCDPISGHDNLYWYRRVMGKEIKFLLHFVKESKQDESGMPNNRFLAERTGGTYSTLKVQPAELEDSGVYFCASSQDHRGLAVTDTQYFGPGTRLTVL.

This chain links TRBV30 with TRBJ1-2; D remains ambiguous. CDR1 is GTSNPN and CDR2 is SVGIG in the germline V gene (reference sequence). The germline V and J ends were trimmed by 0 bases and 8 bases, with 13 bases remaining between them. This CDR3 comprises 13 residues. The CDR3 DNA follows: TGTGCCTGGAGTGTCCGACATGTTCGCGGCTACACCTTC. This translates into CAWSVRHVRGYTF.

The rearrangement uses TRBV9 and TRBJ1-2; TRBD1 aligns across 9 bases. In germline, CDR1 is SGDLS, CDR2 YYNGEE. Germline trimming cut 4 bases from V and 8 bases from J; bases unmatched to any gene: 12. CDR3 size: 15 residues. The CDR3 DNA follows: TGTGCCAGCAGCCCCGGACCACAGGGGGCGAGGGGCTACACCTTC. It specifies CASSPGPQGARGYTF.

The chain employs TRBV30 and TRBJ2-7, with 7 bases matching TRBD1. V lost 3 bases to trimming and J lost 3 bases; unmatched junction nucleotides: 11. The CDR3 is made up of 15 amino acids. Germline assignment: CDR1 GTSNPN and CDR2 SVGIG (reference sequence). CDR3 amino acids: CAWSVETGLFYEQYF. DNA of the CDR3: TGTGCCTGGAGCGTGGAGACAGGGTTGTTCTACGAGCAGTACTTC. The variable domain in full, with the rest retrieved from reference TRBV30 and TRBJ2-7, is SQTIHQWPATLVQPVGSPLSLECTVEGTSNPNLYWYRQAAGRGLQLLFYSVGIGQISSEVPQNLSASRPQDRQFILSSKKLLLSDSGFYLCAWSVETGLFYEQYFGPGTRLTVT.

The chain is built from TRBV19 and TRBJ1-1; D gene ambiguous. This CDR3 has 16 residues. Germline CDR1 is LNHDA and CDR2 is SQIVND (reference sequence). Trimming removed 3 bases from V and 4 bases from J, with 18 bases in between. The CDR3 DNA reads TGTGCCAGTAGTATGCCTTCCAGCGCTGTAAGCACTGAAGCTTTCTTT. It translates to CASSMPSSAVSTEAFF.

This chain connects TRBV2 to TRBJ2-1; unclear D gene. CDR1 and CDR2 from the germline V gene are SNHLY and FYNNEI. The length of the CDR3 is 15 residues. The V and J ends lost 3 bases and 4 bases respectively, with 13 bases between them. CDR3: CASSDPRQQYNEQFF. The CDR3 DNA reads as TGTGCCAGCAGTGATCCGCGACAACAGTACAATGAGCAGTTCTTC.

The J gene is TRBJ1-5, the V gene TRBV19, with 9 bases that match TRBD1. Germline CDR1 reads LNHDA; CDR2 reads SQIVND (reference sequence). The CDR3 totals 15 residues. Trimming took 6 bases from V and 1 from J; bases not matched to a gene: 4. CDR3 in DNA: TGTGCCAGTAGCCCACAGGGGGCAAGCAATCAGCCCCAGCATTTT. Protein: CASSPQGASNQPQHF.

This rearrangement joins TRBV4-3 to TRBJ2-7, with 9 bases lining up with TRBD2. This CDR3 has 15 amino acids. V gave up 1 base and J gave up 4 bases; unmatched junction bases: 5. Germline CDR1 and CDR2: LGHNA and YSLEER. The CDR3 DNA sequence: TGCGCCAGCAGCCAAGTCGGACTAGCGAGTTACGAGCAGTACTTC. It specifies CASSQVGLASYEQYF.

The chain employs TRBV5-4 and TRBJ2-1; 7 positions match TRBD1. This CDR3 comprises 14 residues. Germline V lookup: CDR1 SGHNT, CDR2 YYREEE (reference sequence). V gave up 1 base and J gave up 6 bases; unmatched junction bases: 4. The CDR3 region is CASSLWYRGNEQFF. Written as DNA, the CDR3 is TGTGCCAGCAGCTTGTGGTACAGGGGCAATGAGCAGTTCTTC. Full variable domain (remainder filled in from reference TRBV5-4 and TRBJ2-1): ETGVTQSPTHLIKTRGQQVTLRCSSQSGHNTVSWYQQALGQGPQFIFQYYREEENGRGNFPPRFSGLQFPNYSSELNVNALELDDSALYLCASSLWYRGNEQFFGPGTRLTVL.

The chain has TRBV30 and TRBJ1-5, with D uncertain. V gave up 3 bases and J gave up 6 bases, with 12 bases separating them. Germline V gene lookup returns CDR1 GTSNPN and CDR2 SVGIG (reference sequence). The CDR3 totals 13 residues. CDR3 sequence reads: CAWSAGRVQPQHF. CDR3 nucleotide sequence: TGTGCCTGGAGCGCGGGGAGGGTTCAGCCCCAGCATTTT.

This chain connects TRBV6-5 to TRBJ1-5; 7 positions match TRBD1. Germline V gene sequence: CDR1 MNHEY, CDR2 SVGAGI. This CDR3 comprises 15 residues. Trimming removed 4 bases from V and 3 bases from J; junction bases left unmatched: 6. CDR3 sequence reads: CASSSTTGYNQPQHF. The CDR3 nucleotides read TGTGCCAGCAGTTCGACGACAGGGTACAATCAGCCCCAGCATTTT.

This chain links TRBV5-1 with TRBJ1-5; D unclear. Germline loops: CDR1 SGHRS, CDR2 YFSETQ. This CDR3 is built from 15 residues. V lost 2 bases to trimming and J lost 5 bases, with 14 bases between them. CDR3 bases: TGCGCCAGCAGCTTAAGTGGGAGGTCGGATCAGCCCCAGCATTTT. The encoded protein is CASSLSGRSDQPQHF.

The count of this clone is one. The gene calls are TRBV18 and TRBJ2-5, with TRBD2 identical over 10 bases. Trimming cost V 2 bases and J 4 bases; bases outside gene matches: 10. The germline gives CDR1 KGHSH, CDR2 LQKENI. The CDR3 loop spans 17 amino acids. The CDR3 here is CASSPRAGGPLRETQYF. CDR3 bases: TGTGCCAGCTCACCAAGAGCGGGAGGGCCCTTGCGAGAGACCCAGTACTTC.

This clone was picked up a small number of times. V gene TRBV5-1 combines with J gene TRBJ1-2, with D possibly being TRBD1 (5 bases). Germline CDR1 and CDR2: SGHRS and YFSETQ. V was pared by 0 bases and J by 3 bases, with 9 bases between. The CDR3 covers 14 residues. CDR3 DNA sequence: TGCGCCAGCAGCTTGGCAGGGTTTGACTATGGCTACACCTTC. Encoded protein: CASSLAGFDYGYTF. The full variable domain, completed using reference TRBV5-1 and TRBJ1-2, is KAGVTQTPRYLIKTRGQQVTLSCSPISGHRSVSWYQQTPGQGLQFLFEYFSETQRNKGNFPGRFSGRQFSNSRSEMNVSTLELGDSALYLCASSLAGFDYGYTFGSGTRLTVV.